The clone carrying this TCR beta chain has just a few counts. Germline V gene lookup returns CDR1 SNHLY and CDR2 FYNNEI. The CDR3 has 13 residues. V dropped 8 bases and J dropped 7 bases, with 15 bases sitting between them. Original processing notes: Amplifying reference gene primers gave estimates of nucleated cell counts. Clones were read by immunoSEQ multiplex PCR, and TCRdb kept only the in-frame ones, dropping some. Clone size and V and J calls were adopted from that table, with D and trimming inferred from the DNA. The top ten hold 12% of the sample, which has approximately 120,000 clones, approximately 80% seen once. This sample was included in a study of blood T cell repertoires in COVID-19. Across the study: COVID-19 samples, acute and convalescent, were from the United States, Italy and Spain. The cDNA or gDNA used as material had been derived from T cells, B-cell-depleted T cells, or PBMCs.

Sequences were obtained from peripheral blood. The TCR comes from a man aged 60 to 75 with acute or convalescent COVID-19. The gene calls are TRBV2 and TRBJ2-1; maybe TRBD1 (6 bases). CDR3: CASATGSGNEQFF. The CDR3 DNA reads as TGTGCCAGCGCCACAGGGTCTGGTAATGAGCAGTTCTTC.